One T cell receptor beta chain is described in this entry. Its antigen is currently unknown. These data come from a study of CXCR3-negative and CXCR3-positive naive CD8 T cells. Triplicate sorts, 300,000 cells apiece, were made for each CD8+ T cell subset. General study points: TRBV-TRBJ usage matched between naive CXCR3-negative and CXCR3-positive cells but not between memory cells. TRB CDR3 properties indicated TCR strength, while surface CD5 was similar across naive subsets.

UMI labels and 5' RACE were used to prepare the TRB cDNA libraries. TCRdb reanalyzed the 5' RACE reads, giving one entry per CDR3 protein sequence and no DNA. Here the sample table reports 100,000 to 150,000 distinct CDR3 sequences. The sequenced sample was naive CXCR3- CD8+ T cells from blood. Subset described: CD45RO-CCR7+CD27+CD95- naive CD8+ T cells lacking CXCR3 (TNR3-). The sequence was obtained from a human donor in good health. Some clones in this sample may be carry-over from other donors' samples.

This CDR3 is CASSLGLPYNEQFF. The rearrangement uses TRBV28 and TRBJ2-1; with no DNA, the TCRdb D assignment of TRBD2 cannot be verified. The CDR3 spans 14 residues. The germline V gene encodes CDR1 MDHEN and CDR2 SYDVKM.